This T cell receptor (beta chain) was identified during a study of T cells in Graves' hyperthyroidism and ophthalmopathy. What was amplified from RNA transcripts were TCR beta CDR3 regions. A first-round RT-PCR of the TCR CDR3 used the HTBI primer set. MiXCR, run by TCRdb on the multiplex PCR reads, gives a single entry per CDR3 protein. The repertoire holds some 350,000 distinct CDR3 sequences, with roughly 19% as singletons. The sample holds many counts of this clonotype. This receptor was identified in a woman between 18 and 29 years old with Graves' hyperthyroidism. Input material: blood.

For the CDR3, the DNA is TGCAGTGCTAGCTCGGGACAGGGACGGTATGGCTACACCTTC. It codes for CSASSGQGRYGYTF. The V and J genes are TRBV20-1 and TRBJ1-2, with 9 bases lining up with TRBD1. The CDR3 loop spans 14 amino acids. Germline CDR1 reads DFQATT; CDR2 reads SNEGSKA (reference sequence). The V segment lost 3 bases and the J segment 5 bases; nucleotides outside the gene matches: 7.